These T cell receptor beta chains were read from a single sample in a study of T-cell reconstitution after alpha-beta-depleted transplantation in children. TCRdb analysed the PCR reads with MiXCR anew, one entry per CDR3 protein. The data hold some 500,000 distinct CDR3 sequences, with roughly 18% observed a single time. The specimen was PBMCs from the stem cell graft donor, collected from the stem cell graft. These receptors were taken from a human donor who donated a stem cell graft to a child with acute lymphoblastic leukemia. The CDR3 runs from the conserved cysteine through the conserved F or W. Each record gives: D gene, V gene, J gene, clone size, CDR3 DNA, CDR3 protein. D genes are given only for firm matches. Clone sizes are given selectively: once, few, many, or a class where the clone is expanded.

D: TRBD2
V: TRBV20-1
J: TRBJ2-1
size: few
DNA: TGCAGTGCTCATACGACTAGCGGGAGCAATGAGCAGTTCTTC
CDR3: CSAHTTSGSNEQFF

D: .
V: TRBV2
J: TRBJ2-2
size: few
DNA: TGTGCCAGCTACAGGAGTTCCACCGGGGAGCTGTTTTTT
CDR3: CASYRSSTGELFF

D: TRBD1
V: TRBV5-1
J: TRBJ1-2
size: few
DNA: TGCGCCAGCAGTGAAAAGGGGGCCTATGGCTACACCTTC
CDR3: CASSEKGAYGYTF

D: TRBD2
V: TRBV12-3/TRBV12-4
J: TRBJ2-1
size: .
DNA: TGTGCCAGCAGTTGGTCTAGCGGGTACTACAATGAGCAGTTCTTC
CDR3: CASSWSSGYYNEQFF

D: .
V: TRBV12-3/TRBV12-4
J: TRBJ2-1
size: few
DNA: TGTGCCAGCAGGAAGTCGGGGAATGAGCAGTTCTTC
CDR3: CASRKSGNEQFF

D: .
V: TRBV7-2
J: TRBJ2-5
size: .
DNA: TGTGCCAGCAGCTCTCAGGGTTCGCAAGAGACCCAGTACTTC
CDR3: CASSSQGSQETQYF

D: .
V: TRBV7-8
J: TRBJ2-5
size: few
DNA: TGTGCCAGCAGTGGAGGGGGAAATTCAGAGACCCAGTACTTC
CDR3: CASSGGGNSETQYF

D: TRBD2
V: TRBV20-1
J: TRBJ2-7
size: .
DNA: TGCAGTGCTAGCCCCCAAGCGGGAGTTAAGCAGTACTTC
CDR3: CSASPQAGVKQYF

D: TRBD2
V: TRBV20-1
J: TRBJ2-1
size: .
DNA: TGCAGTGCTAGAGATGGAGAGAAACTAGCGGGGATCAATGAGCAGTTCTTC
CDR3: CSARDGEKLAGINEQFF

D: .
V: TRBV23-1
J: TRBJ2-1
size: .
DNA: TGCGCCAGCAGTCTAGCTTTGAGGCCTGCGTACAATGAGCAGTTCTTC
CDR3: CASSLALRPAYNEQFF

D: TRBD2
V: TRBV6-2/TRBV6-3
J: TRBJ2-1
size: few
DNA: TGTGCCAGCAGGACGATAACCCCTAGCGGGAGGGCCCGGAACAATGAGCAGTTCTTC
CDR3: CASRTITPSGRARNNEQFF

D: TRBD1
V: TRBV11-2
J: TRBJ2-7
size: few
DNA: TGTGCCAGCAGCCTTACGGGCCGGGGGACAGGGACGGACGAGCAGTACTTC
CDR3: CASSLTGRGTGTDEQYF

D: TRBD2
V: TRBV7-9
J: TRBJ2-1
size: .
DNA: TGTGCCAGCAGCGCAGGACTAGCGGGAGGGTATAATGAGCAGTTCTTC
CDR3: CASSAGLAGGYNEQFF

D: .
V: TRBV4-1
J: TRBJ2-1
size: once
DNA: TGCGCCAGCAGCCAAGATGGAATAGCAGGCCAAAATGAGCAGTTCTTC
CDR3: CASSQDGIAGQNEQFF

D: TRBD2
V: TRBV20-1
J: TRBJ2-1
size: few
DNA: TGCAGTGCTAGAGGAAAGGTTGGTAGCGGGGATAGGAGCTCCTACAATGAGCAGTTCTTC
CDR3: CSARGKVGSGDRSSYNEQFF

D: TRBD1
V: TRBV3-1
J: TRBJ2-5
size: many
DNA: TGTGCCAGCAGCCCTTTAGCAGGGGGCGAGACCCAGTACTTC
CDR3: CASSPLAGGETQYF

D: .
V: TRBV11-3
J: TRBJ2-3
size: .
DNA: TGTGCCAGCAGCTTAGAGGGGCCCGTTGCCACAGATACGCAGTATTTT
CDR3: CASSLEGPVATDTQYF

D: TRBD1
V: TRBV19
J: TRBJ2-7
size: .
DNA: TGTGCCAGTAGTCTTACAGGGGGCTCGGGAGAGCAGTACTTC
CDR3: CASSLTGGSGEQYF

D: TRBD2
V: TRBV9
J: TRBJ2-3
size: few
DNA: TGTGCCAGCAGCTCTCGACTAGCGGGACCGGCAGATACGCAGTATTTT
CDR3: CASSSRLAGPADTQYF

D: .
V: TRBV7-8
J: TRBJ2-7
size: few
DNA: TGTGCCAGCAGCTTAGGGCCGGGACGCCAGTACGAGCAGTACTTC
CDR3: CASSLGPGRQYEQYF

D: .
V: TRBV5-5
J: TRBJ2-2
size: .
DNA: TGTGCCAGCAGCTTTTTATTGGATTCCGGTGGGGAGCTGTTTTTT
CDR3: CASSFLLDSGGELFF

D: .
V: TRBV11-2
J: TRBJ2-7
size: .
DNA: TGTGCCAGCAGCTTAGATTTAGAGTCTTCCTACGAGCAGTACTTC
CDR3: CASSLDLESSYEQYF

D: .
V: TRBV7-2
J: TRBJ2-7
size: .
DNA: TGTGCCAGCAGCTTCCGGGGGCTGCCCTACGAGCAGTACTTC
CDR3: CASSFRGLPYEQYF

D: TRBD2
V: TRBV5-6
J: TRBJ2-1
size: few
DNA: TGTGCCAGCAGCTCTCTGGCGGGAGAGGTTGATGAGCAGTTCTTC
CDR3: CASSSLAGEVDEQFF

D: TRBD2
V: TRBV27
J: TRBJ2-3
size: .
DNA: TGTGCCAGCAGTTTAGCAGCGGGAGGGCCCCCAGATACGCAGTATTTT
CDR3: CASSLAAGGPPDTQYF

D: TRBD2
V: TRBV11-2
J: TRBJ2-3
size: few
DNA: TGTGCCAGCAGCTCCGGACTAGCGGGAGGGCCCTACGGCACAGATACGCAGTATTTT
CDR3: CASSSGLAGGPYGTDTQYF

D: .
V: TRBV5-1
J: TRBJ2-7
size: .
DNA: TGCGCCAGCAGCTTATATGGGGGCTGGGGATACTTC
CDR3: CASSLYGGWGYF